Below are 16 T cell receptor beta chains sequenced from a single sample in a study of Ad26.COV2.S vaccination and SARS-CoV-2 variants. Treatment indicated: about 20 received Ad26.COV2.S at low or high dose, single or two shots; roughly five received placebo; per-sample allocation not given. The study sampled participants on day 63 after the first vaccine or placebo injection. Profiling relied on immunoSEQ multiplex PCR, and the TCRdb table lists in-frame clones only, not all of them. The repertoire includes about 440,000 clones, 90% of them detected once, and less than 5.5% sits in the top ten. The starting material was peripheral blood, obtained in a trial of Ad26.COV2.S vaccine versus placebo. The receptors come from a person between 18 and 59 years old who received the Ad26.COV2.S COVID-19 vaccine or a placebo.

This clone was found once. The rearrangement joins TRBV21-1 to TRBJ2-3; the tabulated D call, TRBD2, remains unverified against the DNA. TRBV21-1 is marked as a pseudogene. The CDR3 totals 16 residues. The CDR3 DNA sequence: TGTGCCAGCAGCAAACGTGAGCGGTGGGGCACAGATACGCAGTATTTT. Amino acids: CASSKRERWGTDTQYF.

This clone was found once. The chain has TRBV6-2 or TRBV6-3 and TRBJ2-1; 9 bases are a match to TRBD2. Trimming cost V 2 bases and J 10 bases; bases outside gene matches: 12. The germline V gene has CDR1 MNHEY and CDR2 SVGEGT. The length of the CDR3 is 16 residues. CDR3 loop: CASSYASSGARREQFF. The DNA for the CDR3 is TGTGCCAGCAGTTACGCCTCTAGCGGGGCCCGGCGGGAGCAGTTCTTC.

This rearrangement joins TRBV30 to TRBJ2-1; no firm D call. The V gene lost 0 bases and the J gene lost 14 bases, with 14 bases spanning the gap. CDR1 is GTSNPN and CDR2 is SVGIG in the germline V gene (reference sequence). This CDR3 comprises 12 residues. CDR3 in amino acids: CAWSVSRLPEFF. As DNA, the CDR3 is TGTGCCTGGAGTGTATCCCGCCTGCCGGAGTTCTTC.

This sequence joins TRBV5-1 and TRBJ2-4, with D possibly TRBD2 on 6 matching bases. Germline assignment: CDR1 SGHRS and CDR2 YFSETQ. Trimming cost V 4 bases and J 8 bases, with 25 bases left between them. The length of the CDR3 is 17 residues. This chain's CDR3 is CASSNTLRDSIIHIQYF. The CDR3 DNA reads as TGCGCCAGCAGCAATACGCTCCGGGACTCGATCATTCACATTCAGTACTTC.

The J gene is TRBJ2-1, the V gene TRBV7-9; 10 nucleotides align to TRBD2. The V segment lost 3 bases and the J segment 0 bases; nucleotides outside the gene matches: 8. The CDR3 runs to 18 residues. Germline CDR1 reads SEHNR; CDR2 reads FQNEAQ (reference sequence). The CDR3 DNA is TGTGCCAGCAGCTTGACTAGCGGGCCCCCCAACTCCTACAATGAGCAGTTCTTC. Its translation: CASSLTSGPPNSYNEQFF.

The rearrangement joins TRBV13 to TRBJ1-2, with 9 bases aligning to TRBD1. Germline V gives CDR1 PRHDT, CDR2 FYEKMQ (reference sequence). CDR3 length equals 14 residues. V lost 4 bases, J lost 8 bases, and 8 bases stayed unmatched. The CDR3 spells CASSSTGGSVGYTF. As DNA, the CDR3 is TGTGCCAGCAGCTCCACAGGGGGCAGTGTGGGCTACACCTTC.

The chain has TRBV6-2 or TRBV6-3 and TRBJ1-6; D is ambiguous. From germline, CDR1 is MNHEY and CDR2 SVGEGT. The CDR3 is 13 amino acids. Deletions cut 5 bases from V and 9 bases from J, with 11 bases between. The CDR3 coding sequence is TGTGCCAGCAGTGTGGTTCGAGGTTCACCCCTCCACTTT. It encodes CASSVVRGSPLHF.

This clone was counted a single time. CDR3 sequence reads: CASSTSGATDTQYF. The CDR3, as DNA: TGTGCCAGCTCGACTAGCGGGGCAACAGATACGCAGTATTTT. V gene TRBV18 combines with J gene TRBJ2-3, with 11 bases aligning to TRBD2. The trim removed 6 bases at V and 3 bases at J, leaving 2 bases unmatched. The CDR3 consists of 14 residues. In germline, CDR1 is KGHSH, CDR2 LQKENI.

The gene calls are TRBV12-3 or TRBV12-4 and TRBJ2-2; perhaps D is TRBD1 or TRBD2 (5 bases each). V lost 6 bases and J 5 bases, leaving 10 bases between the germline ends. The CDR3 runs to 13 residues. The CDR3 DNA follows: TGTGCCAGCAGAAGGGACGTTACCGGGGAGCTGTTTTTT. It codes for CASRRDVTGELFF.

The chain joins TRBV2 to TRBJ1-2, with D perhaps matching TRBD1 (6 bases). The CDR3 sequence is 15 residues long. Germline CDR1 is SNHLY and CDR2 is FYNNEI. Trimming took off 1 base at V and 5 bases at J, with 14 bases between the two ends. CDR3 coding DNA: TGTGCCAGCAGTGAAGTCCGGGGGCAGGGGTATGGCTACACCTTC. Translation gives CASSEVRGQGYGYTF.

V usage is TRBV2 and J usage is TRBJ1-1; maybe TRBD1 (5 bases). Trimming removed 6 bases at V and 6 bases at J, with 14 bases between. Germline V gene sequence: CDR1 SNHLY, CDR2 FYNNEI. This CDR3 has 13 amino acids. The CDR3 is CASSPRGVPEAFF. For the CDR3, the DNA is TGTGCCAGCAGCCCCCGGGGGGTGCCTGAAGCTTTCTTT.

The rearrangement joins TRBV4-1 to TRBJ2-2; D is undetermined. V lost 3 bases and J lost 6, with 5 bases in between. This CDR3 has 12 residues. CDR1 is MGHRA and CDR2 is YSYEKL in the germline V gene. As DNA, the CDR3 is TGCGCCAGCAGCCATCAACCCGGGGAGCTGTTTTTT. This translates into CASSHQPGELFF.

The chain couples TRBV2 to TRBJ1-4; D remains ambiguous. V was clipped by 7 bases and J by 7 bases, with 13 bases between them. The CDR3 runs 13 residues. Germline-derived CDR1 and CDR2 are SNHLY and FYNNEI. The CDR3 sequence is CASISVGGEKLFF. CDR3 coding DNA: TGTGCCAGCATAAGCGTGGGCGGTGAAAAACTGTTTTTT. Full variable domain (remainder filled in from reference TRBV2 and TRBJ1-4): EPEVTQTPSHQVTQMGQEVILRCVPISNHLYFYWYRQILGQKVEFLVSFYNNEISEKSEIFDDQFSVERPDGSNFTLKIRSTKLEDSAMYFCASISVGGEKLFFGSGTQLSVL.

This clone was detected a few times. The chain uses TRBV7-2 and TRBJ1-5, with D possibly being TRBD1 (6 bases). This CDR3 has 15 residues. Trimming cost V 5 bases and J 4 bases, with 15 bases left between them. Germline CDR1 SGHTA, CDR2 FQGNSA. The CDR3 nucleotides read TGTGCCAGCAGCCCTGGGACAACAGGTAATCAGCCCCAGCATTTT. This codes for CASSPGTTGNQPQHF. Full variable domain (rest looked up from reference TRBV7-2 and TRBJ1-5): GAGVSQSPSNKVTEKGKDVELRCDPISGHTALYWYRQSLGQGLEFLIYFQGNSAPDKSGLPSDRFSAERTGGSVSTLTIQRTQQEDSAVYLCASSPGTTGNQPQHFGDGTRLSIL.

This chain links TRBV23-1 with TRBJ2-7; D might be TRBD2 (7 bases). TRBV23-1 is placed among ORFs of uncertain function. The CDR3 sequence is 17 residues long. V gave up 3 bases and J gave up 3 bases, with 21 bases separating them. The CDR3 reads CASSHVMRGGEVYEQYF. Here the CDR3 DNA reads TGCGCCAGCAGTCACGTGATGAGGGGGGGAGAGGTCTACGAGCAGTACTTC.

This chain joins TRBV28 and TRBJ2-3, with 8 bases that match TRBD2. There are 15 residues in the CDR3. Germline V gives CDR1 MDHEN, CDR2 SYDVKM. The V and J ends lost 3 bases and 5 bases, in that order; junction bases with no gene match: 7. CDR3 amino acids: CASSFVAGGRDTQYF. CDR3 in DNA: TGTGCCAGCAGTTTCGTTGCGGGAGGAAGAGATACGCAGTATTTT.